Presented here are 31 T cell receptor beta chains from one specimen sequenced in a study of CD8 T cells in Susac syndrome. The RNA input was about 0.5 to 1 ug, and it was reverse transcribed with random hexamers. TCRdb re-called the immunoSEQ multiplex PCR reads through MiXCR, storing one row per CDR3 protein. The sample shows about 250,000 distinct CDR3 sequences, 80% to 95% of them seen only once. The sequenced material came from CD4+ T cells from PBMCs. The receptors come from a human donor with multiple sclerosis.

This chain links TRBV24-1 with TRBJ1-3; D call uncertain. V was pared by 4 bases and J by 3 bases, with 6 bases between. Germline CDR1 KGHDR, CDR2 SFDVKD. The CDR3 spans 13 residues. CDR3: CATSEVGGNTIYF. The CDR3, as DNA: TGTGCCACCAGTGAGGTTGGTGGAAACACCATATATTTT.

This clonotype was observed once. The chain links TRBV29-1 to TRBJ2-3, with TRBD2 matching 7 bases. CDR1 SQVTM and CDR2 ANQGSEA come from the germline V gene. CDR3 size: 13 residues. With 8 bases clipped from V and 6 bases from J, the junction kept 11 bases outside the gene matches. CDR3 region: CSLSEAGTDTQYF. In DNA, the CDR3 is TGCAGCTTATCGGAAGCGGGGACGGATACGCAGTATTTT.

Written as DNA, the CDR3 is TGTGCCAGCAGTTTTGGAAACACCATATATTTT. Translation: CASSFGNTIYF. This chain uses TRBV12-3 or TRBV12-4 with TRBJ1-3, with no clear D. Trimming left V 3 bases short and J 3 bases short, with 0 bases between. CDR3 length equals 11 residues.

The chain is built from TRBV5-1 and TRBJ2-3; a possible D gene is TRBD2 (6 bases). Germline V lookup: CDR1 SGHRS, CDR2 YFSETQ. This CDR3 contains 16 residues. Deletions cut 4 bases from V and 6 bases from J, with 21 bases between. In nucleotides, the CDR3 is TGCGCCAGCAGCATCTCCTCTCTCGCTGGGAGGGATACGCAGTATTTT. Amino acid sequence: CASSISSLAGRDTQYF.

J is TRBJ2-7 and V is TRBV5-4, with D possibly TRBD2 on 5 matching bases. The V gene lost 1 base and the J gene lost 0 bases, with 8 bases spanning the gap. This CDR3 is built from 14 residues. Germline values: CDR1 SGHNT, CDR2 YYREEE (reference sequence). Here the CDR3 DNA reads TGTGCCAGCAGCTTGTTTGGGAGCTCCTACGAGCAGTACTTC. Its protein is CASSLFGSSYEQYF.

The chain links TRBV6-1 to TRBJ1-2; TRBD1 agrees at 8 bases. In germline, CDR1 is MNHNS, CDR2 SASEGT. The CDR3 consists of 16 residues. The V segment lost 6 bases and the J segment 2 bases; nucleotides outside the gene matches: 11. The CDR3 here is CASRTLFRGPNYGYTF. The CDR3 DNA reads TGTGCCAGCAGGACCCTCTTCAGGGGGCCCAACTATGGCTACACCTTC.

The chain joins TRBV2 to TRBJ2-7; 8 nucleotides agree with TRBD2. The CDR3 covers 14 residues. V was pared by 4 bases and J by 2 bases, with 4 bases of the junction left unmatched. The germline V gene has CDR1 SNHLY and CDR2 FYNNEI. The CDR3 DNA sequence: TGTGCCAGCAGTGTACGGGGGGGACCCTACGAGCAGTACTTC. This gives the protein CASSVRGGPYEQYF.

V gene TRBV30 combines with J gene TRBJ2-2; 9 nucleotides match TRBD2. The CDR3 spans 16 residues. The V gene end was trimmed by 1 base and the J gene end by 3 bases; junction bases not matched to a gene: 6. CDR1 is GTSNPN, CDR2 SVGIG, per germline (reference sequence). The CDR3 DNA reads TGTGCCTGGAGTGCCCGACTAGCGGTCTACACCGGGGAGCTGTTTTTT. It codes for CAWSARLAVYTGELFF. The complete variable domain, with remaining parts taken from reference TRBV30 and TRBJ2-2, reads SQTIHQWPATLVQPVGSPLSLECTVEGTSNPNLYWYRQAAGRGLQLLFYSVGIGQISSEVPQNLSASRPQDRQFILSSKKLLLSDSGFYLCAWSARLAVYTGELFFGEGSRLTVL.

The DNA for the CDR3 is TGTGCCAGCAGTGACACTCCGGGGGGCGCAGCAGATACGCAGTATTTT. It translates to CASSDTPGGAADTQYF. The V call is TRBV6-1, the J call TRBJ2-3, with D possibly matching TRBD2 (7 bases). Germline V lookup: CDR1 MNHNS, CDR2 SASEGT. Trimming stripped 3 bases from V and 4 bases from J, with 17 bases between. The CDR3 runs 16 residues.

The V and J genes are TRBV19 and TRBJ2-3, with TRBD2 matching 7 bases. Germline V gene lookup returns CDR1 LNHDA and CDR2 SQIVND (reference sequence). Unmatched junction bases numbered 8, after V lost 7 bases and J lost 4 bases. The CDR3 has 14 amino acids. The CDR3 is CASTRTRSPDTQYF. The CDR3 nucleotides read TGTGCCAGTACCAGGACTAGAAGCCCAGATACGCAGTATTTT.

This clonotype was seen just once. This sequence joins TRBV6-2 or TRBV6-3 and TRBJ2-1; D is undetermined. Trimming left V 6 bases short and J 0 bases short, with 6 bases between. The CDR3 contains 13 residues. Per the germline V gene, CDR1 is MNHEY and CDR2 is SVGEGT. The DNA of the CDR3 is TGTGCCAGCAGACCCAGCTCCTACAATGAGCAGTTCTTC. Its translation: CASRPSSYNEQFF.

The chain combines TRBV9 with TRBJ2-3, with 11 bases that match TRBD2. CDR1 is SGDLS and CDR2 is YYNGEE in the germline V gene. V dropped 3 bases and J dropped 5; count of bases not matched to a gene: 14. CDR3 length equals 18 residues. The CDR3 loop is CASSAREGSGGALDTQYF. The DNA for the CDR3 is TGTGCCAGCAGCGCCCGCGAGGGTAGCGGGGGGGCCTTAGATACGCAGTATTTT.

The chain employs TRBV5-1 and TRBJ1-4, with D tentatively TRBD1 (5 bases). Per germline, CDR1 SGHRS and CDR2 YFSETQ. The CDR3 runs 14 residues. Trimming shortened V by 4 bases and J by 3 bases, and 10 bases separated the two germline ends. The CDR3 is CASSTRGSNEKLFF. As DNA, the CDR3 is TGCGCCAGCAGCACCCGGGGCTCTAATGAAAAACTGTTTTTT.

CDR3 in DNA: TGTGCCAGCAGCTCCCGGGACAGGGGGCGCCCTGGGGCCAACGTCCTGACTTTC. Amino acids: CASSSRDRGRPGANVLTF. The V gene is TRBV11-2, the J gene TRBJ2-6, with 12 bases identical to TRBD1. The germline V gene encodes CDR1 SGHAT and CDR2 FQNNGV. V lost 4 bases to trimming and J lost 2 bases; unmatched junction nucleotides: 6. The CDR3 sequence is 18 residues long.

The chain recombines TRBV7-2 with TRBJ1-1, with D unresolved. The germline CDR1 and CDR2 sequences are SGHTA and FQGNSA. The CDR3 sequence is 15 residues long. The V end lost 5 bases, the J end lost 4 bases, and 17 bases lay between the germline ends. CDR3 in DNA: TGTGCCAGCAGCCTGGGCGGGGTCGTTGGCACTGAAGCTTTCTTT. Translation gives CASSLGGVVGTEAFF.

The rearrangement uses TRBV15 and TRBJ2-1; 10 bases fit TRBD2. The CDR3 extends over 19 amino acids. Germline V gene data show CDR1 as LNHNV and CDR2 as YYDKDF (reference sequence). Unmatched junction bases numbered 11, after V lost 0 bases and J lost 3 bases. Written as DNA, the CDR3 is TGTGCCACCAGCAGAGATTTTAGCGGGGGGCAGCCGAGCTACAATGAGCAGTTCTTC. Residues: CATSRDFSGGQPSYNEQFF.

This chain connects TRBV10-3 to TRBJ2-5; D perhaps matches TRBD2 (5 bases). Trimming cost V 1 base and J 5 bases, with 17 bases left between them. The CDR3 contains 16 residues. The germline V gene encodes CDR1 ENHRY and CDR2 SYGVKD. In DNA form, the CDR3 reads TGTGCCATCAGTGAGTTCTGGGTTCGGGGAGACGAGACCCAGTACTTC. Its protein is CAISEFWVRGDETQYF.

CDR3 coding DNA: TGCAGCGCGTCCGGCCTCTCTGGAAACACCATATATTTT. Translation: CSASGLSGNTIYF. The gene calls are TRBV29-1 and TRBJ1-3; unclear D gene. V dropped 7 bases and J dropped 0 bases, with 10 bases sitting between them. The CDR3 is 13 amino acids. Per germline, CDR1 SQVTM and CDR2 ANQGSEA. Looking up the rest from reference TRBV29-1 and TRBJ1-3 gives the full variable domain: SAVISQKPSRDICQRGTSLTIQCQVDSQVTMMFWYRQQPGQSLTLIATANQGSEATYESGFVIDKFPISRPNLTFSTLTVSNMSPEDSSIYLCSASGLSGNTIYFGEGSWLTVV.

The rearrangement uses TRBV29-1 and TRBJ1-1; D is perhaps TRBD1 (5 bases). The germline V and J ends were trimmed by 7 bases and 3 bases, with 12 bases remaining between them. Germline values: CDR1 SQVTM, CDR2 ANQGSEA. This CDR3 has 12 residues. CDR3: CSAGTGDTEAFF. In DNA, the CDR3 is TGCAGCGCAGGGACCGGTGACACTGAAGCTTTCTTT.

V is TRBV20-1 and J is TRBJ2-5, with no clear D. Per the germline V gene, CDR1 is DFQATT and CDR2 is SNEGSKA (reference sequence). V was pared by 2 bases and J by 1 base, with 8 bases between. The CDR3 has 13 amino acids. The CDR3 loop is CSARKTAQETQYF. The CDR3 coding sequence is TGCAGTGCTAGAAAAACAGCCCAAGAGACCCAGTACTTC.

J is TRBJ2-7 and V is TRBV30, with D possibly TRBD2 on 5 matching bases. Looked up from germline, CDR1 is GTSNPN and CDR2 is SVGIG (reference sequence). CDR3 size: 12 residues. Trimming took 1 base from V and 4 from J, leaving 8 bases between them. In nucleotides, the CDR3 is TGTGCCTGGAGTGCGAGAGGGTACGAGCAGTACTTC. Translating it yields CAWSARGYEQYF.

In its sample, this clonotype was seen a few times. The J gene is TRBJ1-1, the V gene TRBV11-2; D may be TRBD1 (5 bases). Germline V CDR1 and CDR2: SGHAT, FQNNGV. Trimming cost V 0 bases and J 0 bases, with 11 bases left between them. This CDR3 comprises 16 residues. The DNA of the CDR3 is TGTGCCAGCAGCTTAGAGGGCGGGGCGATGAACACTGAAGCTTTCTTT. Its translation: CASSLEGGAMNTEAFF. Full variable domain (outside the CDR3, taken from reference TRBV11-2 and TRBJ1-1): EAGVAQSPRYKIIEKRQSVAFWCNPISGHATLYWYQQILGQGPKLLIQFQNNGVVDDSQLPKDRFSAERLKGVDSTLKIQPAKLEDSAVYLCASSLEGGAMNTEAFFGQGTRLTVV.

For this clonotype: An end of the junction does not agree with germline; a read error may underlie this. The genes are TRBV2 and TRBJ1-4; possibly TRBD1 for D (5 bases). Germline CDR1 SNHLY, CDR2 FYNNEI. The CDR3 runs to 14 residues. The CDR3 nucleotides read TGTGCCAGCAGCGCCTCGGGGGTAAATGACAAACTGTTTTTT. It translates to CASSASGVNDKLFF.

The CDR3 sequence is CASSSPGRVSQPQHF. The CDR3 nucleotides are TGTGCCAGCAGCTCCCCCGGCAGGGTCTCCCAGCCCCAGCATTTT. The chain has TRBV28 and TRBJ1-5, with D tentatively TRBD1 (5 bases). Germline V gene lookup returns CDR1 MDHEN and CDR2 SYDVKM. This CDR3 has 15 amino acids. V shed 6 bases and J shed 7 bases, with 19 bases lying between them.

The rearrangement uses TRBV9 and TRBJ2-2; weak D call: TRBD1 (5 bases). The CDR3 sequence is 14 residues long. Per the germline V gene, CDR1 is SGDLS and CDR2 is YYNGEE. Trimming took off 0 bases at V and 6 bases at J, with 9 bases between the two ends. CDR3 in DNA: TGTGCCAGCAGCGTAGTGCAGGGTTCCGGGGAGCTGTTTTTT. It translates to CASSVVQGSGELFF.

This chain joins TRBV7-9 and TRBJ2-7; TRBD1 matches at 8 bases. Per the germline V gene, CDR1 is SEHNR and CDR2 is FQNEAQ (reference sequence). V shed 5 bases and J 1 base; nucleotides not matched to a gene: 1. This CDR3 is built from 13 residues. The CDR3 DNA reads as TGTGCCAGCAGCCACAGGGGGTCCTACGAGCAGTACGTC. It codes for CASSHRGSYEQYV.

The chain links TRBV20-1 to TRBJ1-5; 8 bases line up with TRBD1. The germline CDR1 and CDR2 sequences are DFQATT and SNEGSKA (reference sequence). The CDR3 is made up of 13 amino acids. The junction had 5 bases not matched to a gene; V was cut back by 5 bases and J by 5 bases. The CDR3 sequence is CSAGGQVDQPQHF. The DNA of the CDR3 is TGCAGTGCTGGGGGACAGGTTGATCAGCCCCAGCATTTT.

V usage is TRBV7-2 and J usage is TRBJ2-3; D might be TRBD2 (5 bases). V lost 10 bases, J lost 0 bases, and 14 bases lay in between. Germline V CDR1 and CDR2: SGHTA, FQGNSA. The CDR3 is made up of 14 amino acids. CDR3 in DNA: TGTGCCACCGCGAGGGCTGCTAGCACAGATACGCAGTATTTT. Amino acid sequence: CATARAASTDTQYF.

The chain is built from TRBV28 and TRBJ1-1; D is ambiguous. The length of the CDR3 is 11 residues. V was clipped by 7 bases and J by 1 base, with 4 bases between them. Germline-derived CDR1 and CDR2 are MDHEN and SYDVKM. The CDR3 reads CASMRNTEAFF. In DNA, the CDR3 is TGTGCCAGCATGAGGAACACTGAAGCTTTCTTT.

The V call is TRBV7-9, the J call TRBJ2-1; D ambiguous. Trimming left V 5 bases short and J 10 bases short, with 15 bases between. Germline V gene data show CDR1 as SEHNR and CDR2 as FQNEAQ (reference sequence). The CDR3 runs to 13 residues. The CDR3 loop is CASSPWTVWEQFF. CDR3 sequence (DNA): TGTGCCAGCAGCCCTTGGACCGTCTGGGAGCAGTTCTTC. Together with reference TRBV7-9 and TRBJ2-1, the CDR3 gives the full variable domain: DTGVSQNPRHKITKRGQNVTFRCDPISEHNRLYWYRQTLGQGPEFLTYFQNEAQLEKSRLLSDRFSAERPKGSFSTLEIQRTEQGDSAMYLCASSPWTVWEQFFGPGTRLTVL.

In nucleotides, the CDR3 is TGTGCCAGCAGTGTGAACACCCTATTCTACGAGCAGTACGTC. It yields the protein CASSVNTLFYEQYV. The chain joins TRBV2 to TRBJ2-7; no reliable D call. The V end lost 4 bases, the J end lost 3 bases, and 13 bases lay between the germline ends. Germline values: CDR1 SNHLY, CDR2 FYNNEI. The CDR3 is made up of 14 amino acids.